Below are 13 T cell receptor beta chains sequenced from a single sample in a study of T-cell reconstitution after alpha-beta-depleted transplantation in children. The authors prepared the TCRbeta library with unique molecular identifiers. Each CDR3 protein gets one entry after TCRdb re-called the PCR reads with MiXCR. This table has 200,000 to 250,000 distinct CDR3 sequences, 7.5% to 10% appearing once. Here the sequenced sample was PBMCs from the stem cell graft donor, taken from the stem cell graft. These receptors came from a human donor who donated a stem cell graft to a child with SCID.

This clonotype was counted at least ten times. The junction departs from germline at one end; a sequencing error may be responsible. The gene calls are TRBV24-1 and TRBJ1-2; 10 bases map to TRBD1. The CDR3 runs 12 residues. Germline lookup yields CDR1 KGHDR and CDR2 SFDVKD. CDR3 bases: TGTGCCACCAGCGACCATGACAGGGGGCTTTACTTC. Translation gives CATSDHDRGLYF.

This clonotype was observed at least ten times. The chain has TRBV20-1 and TRBJ2-7; D unresolved. The CDR3 length is 12 residues. Trimming took off 0 bases at V and 1 base at J, with 4 bases between the two ends. CDR1 is DFQATT, CDR2 SNEGSKA, per germline (reference sequence). CDR3 nucleotide sequence: TGCAGTGCTAGAGACGAGTCCTACGAGCAGTACTTC. The encoded protein is CSARDESYEQYF.

This clonotype was observed a handful of times. This sequence joins TRBV27 and TRBJ1-1; no definite D call. The CDR3 consists of 14 residues. Germline V CDR1 and CDR2: MNHEY, SMNVEV (reference sequence). The V and J ends lost 1 base and 4 bases respectively, with 10 bases between them. In nucleotides, the CDR3 is TGTGCCAGCAGTTTATTTATGGTGTTCACTGAAGCTTTCTTT. Translating gives CASSLFMVFTEAFF.

This clonotype was found many times. The CDR3 reads CASSEESLGSQYF. Written as DNA, the CDR3 is TGTGCCAGCAGTGAAGAGAGCCTGGGTTCCCAGTACTTC. The chain recombines TRBV2 with TRBJ2-5; no clear D. Trimming took 1 base from V and 9 from J, leaving 12 bases between them. The CDR3 is 13 amino acids. Germline loops: CDR1 SNHLY, CDR2 FYNNEI. The variable domain in full, completed from reference TRBV2 and TRBJ2-5, reads EPEVTQTPSHQVTQMGQEVILRCVPISNHLYFYWYRQILGQKVEFLVSFYNNEISEKSEIFDDQFSVERPDGSNFTLKIRSTKLEDSAMYFCASSEESLGSQYFGPGTRLLVL.

Many counts were recorded for this clonotype. This chain uses TRBV20-1 with TRBJ1-5; D is perhaps TRBD1 (5 bases). This CDR3 region has 12 residues. The V gene's germline CDR1 is DFQATT and CDR2 SNEGSKA (reference sequence). CDR3 coding DNA: TGCAGGCCCAAGGGGTCTCATCAGCCCCAGCATTTT. Translated, it gives CRPKGSHQPQHF.

This clonotype was recorded once. The chain carries TRBV7-2 and TRBJ1-2; 7 bases match TRBD1. This CDR3 has 14 amino acids. Germline lookup yields CDR1 SGHTA and CDR2 FQGNSA. The V and J ends lost 2 bases and 7 bases, in that order; junction bases with no gene match: 7. CDR3 sequence reads: CASSLIPRGGGYTF. The DNA for the CDR3 is TGTGCCAGCAGCTTAATTCCCAGGGGGGGTGGCTACACCTTC.

At least ten counts were recorded for this clonotype. As DNA, the CDR3 is TGTGCCAGCAGCTCGCGGACAGGGAGTTATTCACCCCTCCACTTT. It specifies CASSSRTGSYSPLHF. The chain carries TRBV11-2 and TRBJ1-6; 8 bases are shared with TRBD1. Germline values: CDR1 SGHAT, CDR2 FQNNGV. The J segment lost 8 bases and the V segment lost 4 bases, leaving 7 bases of the junction unmatched. The length of the CDR3 is 15 residues.

In this sample, this clonotype turned up many times. This rearrangement joins TRBV5-1 to TRBJ1-2; TRBD1 aligns across 7 bases. Germline V CDR1 and CDR2: SGHRS, YFSETQ. V lost 2 bases to trimming and J lost 5 bases; unmatched junction nucleotides: 9. The CDR3 has 15 residues. CDR3 DNA: TGCGCCAGCAGCTTTGGGGACAGCATGGGATATGGCTACACCTTC. Its translation: CASSFGDSMGYGYTF.

This clonotype has ten or more counts. The chain uses TRBV5-1 and TRBJ2-6; the match to TRBD1 covers 9 bases. The CDR3 is made up of 18 amino acids. CDR1 is SGHRS, CDR2 YFSETQ, per germline. V lost 4 bases to trimming and J lost 1 base; unmatched junction nucleotides: 9. CDR3 DNA: TGCGCCAGCAGCGCATTACAGGGGGCTAAATCTGGGGCCAACGTCCTGACTTTC. This encodes CASSALQGAKSGANVLTF.

This clonotype has a count of ten or more. J is TRBJ2-7 and V is TRBV7-2; 7 bases are shared with TRBD1. Germline trimming cut 7 bases from V and 5 bases from J; bases unmatched to any gene: 11. The length of the CDR3 is 14 residues. Per the germline V gene, CDR1 is SGHTA and CDR2 is FQGNSA. CDR3 in DNA: TGTGCCAGCACTCTACGGGACAGAGGAAACGAGCAGTACTTC. The encoded protein is CASTLRDRGNEQYF.

A remark on this clonotype: This may stem from a read error, because a much larger clone lies one nucleotide away. The chain joins TRBV20-1 to TRBJ1-3; no definite D call. This CDR3 has 14 residues. CDR1 DFQATT and CDR2 SNEGSKA come from the germline V gene (reference sequence). Here the CDR3 reads CSARRDRDGNNIYF. The CDR3 bases are TGCAGCGCTAGGAGAGATAGGGATGGAAACAACATATATTTT.

This clonotype showed up many times. The J gene is TRBJ1-1, the V gene TRBV2, with D unclear. Germline V CDR1 and CDR2: SNHLY, FYNNEI. The CDR3 consists of 13 residues. V was pared by 8 bases and J by 0 bases, with 10 bases between. In nucleotides, the CDR3 is TGTGCCAGCTTCCTTGGGATGAACACTGAAGCTTTCTTT. Translation gives CASFLGMNTEAFF.

This clonotype came up many times. V and J are TRBV7-3 and TRBJ2-1; the match to TRBD2 covers 7 bases. The germline V gene encodes CDR1 SGHTA and CDR2 FQGTGA. The CDR3 is 15 residues long. The trim removed 2 bases at V and 10 bases at J, leaving 11 bases unmatched. DNA of the CDR3: TGTGCCAGCAGCTTATGGGGGGGACGGCTGGAAGAGCAGTTCTTC. Its translation: CASSLWGGRLEEQFF.